Presented here are 21 T cell receptor beta chains from one specimen sequenced in a study of shared T cell receptors in the human thymus. Here immunoSEQ multiplex PCR was the method, and the copy in TCRdb shows in-frame clones only, minus some. Among around 730,000 clones listed, roughly 85% were seen once. The data also belong to a second study, concerning human thymus T cells.

Input material: thymocytes. Source of these receptors: a girl less than two years old with a congenital heart defect.

The chain has TRBV5-6 and TRBJ1-2, with TRBD1 matching 8 bases. CDR3 length: 18 amino acids. The V gene end was trimmed by 5 bases and the J gene end by 0 bases; junction bases not matched to a gene: 15. Germline CDR1 and CDR2: SGHDT and YYEEEE. CDR3 sequence: CASRGQGAATPANYGYTF. The CDR3 nucleotides are TGTGCCAGCAGGGGGCAGGGGGCAGCCACTCCCGCTAACTATGGCTACACCTTC. The whole variable domain, filled in from reference TRBV5-6 and TRBJ1-2, reads DAGVTQSPTHLIKTRGQQVTLRCSPKSGHDTVSWYQQALGQGPQFIFQYYEEEERQRGNFPDRFSGHQFPNYSSELNVNALLLGDSALYLCASRGQGAATPANYGYTFGSGTRLTVV.

This chain links TRBV5-1 with TRBJ1-4; TRBD1 matches at 7 bases. The CDR3 spans 15 residues. In germline, CDR1 is SGHRS, CDR2 YFSETQ. Unmatched junction bases numbered 6, after V lost 0 bases and J lost 7 bases. The DNA of the CDR3 is TGCGCCAGCAGCTTGGTGGGCAGGGGGAGTGAAAAACTGTTTTTT. Translating it yields CASSLVGRGSEKLFF.

Of note for this clone: Within the sample, other DNA sequences also encode this same CDR3. The chain joins TRBV7-8 to TRBJ1-5; D is perhaps TRBD1 (5 bases). Germline V gene sequence: CDR1 SGHVS, CDR2 FQNEAQ. Deletions cut 5 bases from V and 7 bases from J, with 12 bases between. This CDR3 has 13 amino acids. The CDR3 loop is CASSPLKGQPQHF. The CDR3 DNA sequence: TGTGCCAGCAGCCCATTGAAGGGGCAGCCCCAGCATTTT. The full variable domain, its missing parts supplied by reference TRBV7-8 and TRBJ1-5, is GAGVSQSPRYKVAKRGQDVALRCDPISGHVSLFWYQQALGQGPEFLTYFQNEAQLDKSGLPSDRFFAERPEGSVSTLKIQRTQQEDSAVYLCASSPLKGQPQHFGDGTRLSIL.

There are a few counts of this clone. This rearrangement joins TRBV14 to TRBJ2-7, with 7 bases lining up with TRBD1. This CDR3 region has 13 residues. Germline V gene sequence: CDR1 SGHDN, CDR2 FVKESK. The trim removed 8 bases at V and 2 bases at J, leaving 6 bases unmatched. CDR3 nucleotide sequence: TGTGCCAGCCTAAGGACAGGAACCTACGAGCAGTACTTC. Translating gives CASLRTGTYEQYF.

The V and J genes are TRBV5-5 and TRBJ2-5; 14 nucleotides match TRBD2. V shed 5 bases, J shed 5 bases, and the junction held 14 bases outside the gene matches. The CDR3 is 18 amino acids. The germline V gene encodes CDR1 SGHKS and CDR2 YYEKEE (reference sequence). The CDR3 coding sequence is TGTGCCAGCAGTAGTCCCTCATGGACTAGCGGGGGGATGGAGACCCAGTACTTC. Translation gives CASSSPSWTSGGMETQYF.

The V gene is TRBV15, the J gene TRBJ2-7; D is uncertain. Germline-derived CDR1 and CDR2 are LNHNV and YYDKDF (reference sequence). The CDR3 totals 17 residues. V gave up 3 bases and J gave up 4 bases, with 22 bases separating them. CDR3: CATSREYKGENDYEQYF. CDR3 bases: TGTGCCACCAGCAGGGAATATAAAGGAGAGAACGATTACGAGCAGTACTTC.

V is TRBV6-5 and J is TRBJ2-2; D might be TRBD1 (6 bases). Trimming shortened V by 2 bases and J by 2 bases, and 12 bases separated the two germline ends. Per germline, CDR1 MNHEY and CDR2 SVGAGI. The CDR3 spans 16 residues. The CDR3 nucleotides are TGTGCCAGCAGTTACAGAAGGACAGAAAACACCGGGGAGCTGTTTTTT. Its protein is CASSYRRTENTGELFF.

The V and J genes are TRBV16 and TRBJ1-2; TRBD1 matches 7 bases. Germline V gene lookup returns CDR1 KGHSY and CDR2 FQNENV. The CDR3 extends over 18 amino acids. After removal of 5 bases from V and 3 bases from J, the junction contained 18 bases not matched to a gene. The CDR3 DNA is TGTGCCAGCAGCAGAAATGGGGGGACAGCTCGTCTTTACTATGGCTACACCTTC. Translation: CASSRNGGTARLYYGYTF.

The chain is built from TRBV10-2 and TRBJ1-1, with D perhaps TRBD1 (5 bases). V lost 2 bases to trimming and J lost 11 bases, with 12 bases between them. This CDR3 comprises 12 residues. CDR1 and CDR2 from the germline V gene are WSHSY and SAAADI. CDR3 in DNA: TGCGCCAGCAGTGAGAGGGGCAGGGTGGCTTTCTTT. Residues: CASSERGRVAFF.

V usage is TRBV2 and J usage is TRBJ1-2, with D uncertain. Trimming shortened V by 4 bases and J by 4 bases, and 13 bases separated the two germline ends. The length of the CDR3 is 14 residues. The germline gives CDR1 SNHLY, CDR2 FYNNEI. The CDR3 DNA is TGTGCCAGCAGTGTTTTGAGCCACAGCTATGGCTACACCTTC. It is translated as CASSVLSHSYGYTF. The variable domain in full, completed from reference TRBV2 and TRBJ1-2, reads EPEVTQTPSHQVTQMGQEVILRCVPISNHLYFYWYRQILGQKVEFLVSFYNNEISEKSEIFDDQFSVERPDGSNFTLKIRSTKLEDSAMYFCASSVLSHSYGYTFGSGTRLTVV.

V is TRBV27 and J is TRBJ2-1; 7 bases line up with TRBD1. CDR1 and CDR2 (germline): MNHEY, SMNVEV (reference sequence). After removal of 8 bases from V and 5 bases from J, the junction contained 12 bases not matched to a gene. This CDR3 comprises 15 residues. CDR3 bases: TGTGCCAGCGGCATCACCGGGACAGCCCACAATGAGCAGTTCTTC. This translates into CASGITGTAHNEQFF.

This CDR3 is CASNWGGSTNEQFF. The CDR3 nucleotides are TGTGCCAGCAACTGGGGGGGCTCGACGAATGAGCAGTTCTTC. V and J are TRBV28 and TRBJ2-1; possibly TRBD2 for D (7 bases). Trimming shortened V by 7 bases and J by 7 bases, and 17 bases separated the two germline ends. The CDR3 is 14 amino acids. Germline V gene lookup returns CDR1 MDHEN and CDR2 SYDVKM.

This chain connects TRBV11-2 to TRBJ2-4, with 7 nucleotides matching TRBD2. Trimming at V came to 2 bases and at J to 0 bases, leaving 10 bases not matched to a gene. CDR3 length: 18 residues. CDR1 is SGHAT and CDR2 is FQNNGV in the germline V gene. The CDR3 bases are TGTGCCAGCAGCTTATTATGGGGAGGGGCGGTAGCCAAAAACATTCAGTACTTC. Its translation: CASSLLWGGAVAKNIQYF.

The V call is TRBV5-8, the J call TRBJ2-1; TRBD1 matches at 9 bases. The CDR3 loop spans 14 amino acids. Losses at the gene ends were 5 bases for V and 3 bases for J; bases not matched to a gene: 3. Germline V CDR1 and CDR2: SGHTS, YDEGEE. CDR3 in amino acids: CASSRDRDYNEQFF. The CDR3 coding sequence is TGTGCCAGCAGTCGGGACAGGGACTACAATGAGCAGTTCTTC. Supplemented by reference TRBV5-8 and TRBJ2-1, the full variable domain reads EAGVTQSPTHLIKTRGQQATLRCSPISGHTSVYWYQQALGLGLQFLLWYDEGEERNRGNFPPRFSGRQFPNYSSELNVNALELEDSALYLCASSRDRDYNEQFFGPGTRLTVL.

The chain recombines TRBV9 with TRBJ2-6, with a weak D call TRBD1 (5 bases). The V and J ends lost 0 bases and 0 bases respectively, with 10 bases between them. This CDR3 has 17 residues. Germline assignment: CDR1 SGDLS and CDR2 YYNGEE. CDR3 region: CASSVVQGPSGANVLTF. In nucleotides, the CDR3 is TGTGCCAGCAGCGTAGTGCAGGGCCCCTCTGGGGCCAACGTCCTGACTTTC. The complete variable domain, with remaining parts taken from reference TRBV9 and TRBJ2-6, reads DSGVTQTPKHLITATGQRVTLRCSPRSGDLSVYWYQQSLDQGLQFLIQYYNGEERAKGNILERFSAQQFPDLHSELNLSSLELGDSALYFCASSVVQGPSGANVLTFGAGSRLTVL.

The chain carries TRBV6-5 and TRBJ2-7; D gene uncertain. CDR1 is MNHEY, CDR2 SVGAGI, per germline. The CDR3 runs 12 residues. V was pared by 6 bases and J by 7 bases, with 13 bases between. The DNA of the CDR3 is TGTGCCAGCAGCCCCCCTAGTGGAGAGCAGTACTTC. This translates into CASSPPSGEQYF.

The chain joins TRBV28 to TRBJ1-5; D is unclear. CDR1 and CDR2 from the germline V gene are MDHEN and SYDVKM. This CDR3 has 13 amino acids. Trimming left V 1 base short and J 13 bases short, with 14 bases between. The CDR3 DNA follows: TGTGCCAGCAGTTTATATCCCGGGTTGGTGCAGCATTTT. Translating it yields CASSLYPGLVQHF.

This chain joins TRBV7-8 and TRBJ1-2; 10 bases are shared with TRBD1. Germline assignment: CDR1 SGHVS and CDR2 FQNEAQ. The CDR3 has 16 amino acids. Trimming cost V 2 bases and J 3 bases; bases outside gene matches: 6. In DNA form, the CDR3 reads TGTGCCAGCAGCTTAACGGGACAGGGGAAGGACTATGGCTACACCTTC. This gives the protein CASSLTGQGKDYGYTF. Full variable domain (rest looked up from reference TRBV7-8 and TRBJ1-2): GAGVSQSPRYKVAKRGQDVALRCDPISGHVSLFWYQQALGQGPEFLTYFQNEAQLDKSGLPSDRFFAERPEGSVSTLKIQRTQQEDSAVYLCASSLTGQGKDYGYTFGSGTRLTVV.

The chain combines TRBV5-1 with TRBJ2-7, with TRBD1 matching over 8 bases. CDR1 and CDR2 (germline): SGHRS, YFSETQ. V lost 1 base to trimming and J lost 2 bases; unmatched junction nucleotides: 8. This CDR3 is 16 amino acids long. In DNA form, the CDR3 reads TGCGCCAGCAGCTTGAGTAATACACAGGGGGCCTACGAGCAGTACTTC. This translates into CASSLSNTQGAYEQYF.

This clone was detected a few times. The chain joins TRBV5-6 to TRBJ1-6; D call uncertain. The V end was cut by 0 bases, the J end by 7 bases, with 8 bases between. This CDR3 is 14 amino acids long. The germline gives CDR1 SGHDT, CDR2 YYEEEE. The CDR3 protein is CASSLGQKNSPLHF. CDR3 DNA sequence: TGTGCCAGCAGCTTGGGACAAAAAAATTCACCCCTCCACTTT.

This clone has more than one count but fewer than ten. The chain combines TRBV5-6 with TRBJ1-1, with no clear D. This CDR3 has 14 residues. V was cut by 4 bases and J by 1 base, with 11 bases left in between. Per germline, CDR1 SGHDT and CDR2 YYEEEE. Here the CDR3 DNA reads TGTGCCAGCAGCGGAGGACCCCAGAACACTGAAGCTTTCTTT. This gives the protein CASSGGPQNTEAFF.